Shown below are 22 T cell receptor beta chains from a single sample sequenced in a study of cytomegalovirus exposure and HLA in healthy donors. Primers: 60 Vbeta forward and 13 Jbeta reverse. TCRdb keeps only in-frame clones here, not all; method: immunoSEQ multiplex PCR. The sample has around 150,000 clones; about 70% are singletons. The sample was PBMCs. The source of these receptors is a woman between 40 and 55 years old in good health and CMV-seropositive.

This chain links TRBV5-4 with TRBJ1-1, with 9 bases that match TRBD1. The CDR3 runs 16 residues. Germline loops: CDR1 SGHNT, CDR2 YYREEE (reference sequence). The J segment lost 5 bases and the V segment lost 3 bases, leaving 11 bases of the junction unmatched. CDR3 loop: CASSYDRGAPGTEAFF. Written as DNA, the CDR3 is TGTGCCAGCAGCTACGACAGGGGGGCGCCGGGAACTGAAGCTTTCTTT.

The chain combines TRBV7-2 with TRBJ2-7; possible D gene TRBD2, 6 bases. Germline CDR1 is SGHTA and CDR2 is FQGNSA. V was pared by 2 bases and J by 3 bases, with 11 bases between. The CDR3 is 14 residues long. The CDR3: CASSLTSFSYEQYF. DNA for the CDR3: TGTGCCAGCAGCTTAACTAGCTTTAGCTACGAGCAGTACTTC.

The chain uses TRBV10-3 and TRBJ2-3; D may be TRBD2 (5 bases). In germline, CDR1 is ENHRY, CDR2 SYGVKD. V gave up 0 bases and J gave up 1 base, with 8 bases separating them. CDR3 length: 15 residues. In DNA form, the CDR3 reads TGTGCCATCAGTGAGTCGCCCGGGGGCACAGATACGCAGTATTTT. This gives the protein CAISESPGGTDTQYF.

The V call is TRBV28, the J call TRBJ1-5; TRBD1 matches 9 bases. The CDR3 runs 14 residues. Unmatched junction bases numbered 1, after V lost 5 bases and J lost 2 bases. Germline CDR1 and CDR2: MDHEN and SYDVKM. The CDR3 DNA reads TGTGCCAGCAGTCGGACAGGGGGCAATCAGCCCCAGCATTTT. Translated, it gives CASSRTGGNQPQHF.

The V and J genes are TRBV6-5 and TRBJ1-2, with D maybe TRBD1 (6 bases). Between the trimmed V and J ends, which lost 0 bases and 3 bases, there was a span of 11 bases. Germline CDR1 reads MNHEY; CDR2 reads SVGAGI. CDR3 length equals 15 residues. The CDR3 protein is CASSYSISGDYGYTF. CDR3 nucleotide sequence: TGTGCCAGCAGTTACTCGATATCAGGGGACTATGGCTACACCTTC.

The genes are TRBV9 and TRBJ2-2; 11 bases line up with TRBD2. V was pared by 0 bases and J by 7 bases, with 5 bases of the junction left unmatched. CDR3 size: 16 residues. Germline V gene lookup returns CDR1 SGDLS and CDR2 YYNGEE. The CDR3 DNA is TGTGCCAGCAGCGTAGCCCAGACTAGCGGGGTCGGGGAGCTGTTTTTT. This sequence encodes CASSVAQTSGVGELFF.

This chain links TRBV12-5 with TRBJ1-2; D uncertain. The V and J ends lost 7 bases and 0 bases respectively, with 15 bases between them. In germline, CDR1 is LGHNT, CDR2 FRNRAP. The CDR3 totals 15 residues. The CDR3, as DNA: TGTGCTAGTGCCTTGGAGGGAGGAGCTAACTATGGCTACACCTTC. Its protein is CASALEGGANYGYTF. The full variable domain, with the rest looked up from reference TRBV12-5 and TRBJ1-2, is DARVTQTPRHKVTEMGQEVTMRCQPILGHNTVFWYRQTMMQGLELLAYFRNRAPLDDSGMPKDRFSAEMPDATLATLKIQPSEPRDSAVYFCASALEGGANYGYTFGSGTRLTVV.

On this clone itself: Mismatch with germline at one junction end may stem from a read error. The chain combines TRBV28 with TRBJ1-5; 9 bases line up with TRBD1. Germline lookup yields CDR1 MDHEN and CDR2 SYDVKM. The CDR3 is 16 residues long. This CDR3 reads CASSLTGGEGNQPQNF. The CDR3 nucleotides are TGTGCCAGCAGTCTCACAGGGGGCGAGGGCAATCAGCCCCAGAATTTT.

The V gene is TRBV6-5, the J gene TRBJ2-3, with 9 nucleotides matching TRBD1. Germline V gene data show CDR1 as MNHEY and CDR2 as SVGAGI. This CDR3 contains 16 residues. V lost 0 bases to trimming and J lost 2 bases; unmatched junction nucleotides: 3. The CDR3 nucleotides read TGTGCCAGCAGTTACTCCGACAGGGGGGCCACAGATACGCAGTATTTT. As protein: CASSYSDRGATDTQYF.

The chain uses TRBV20-1 and TRBJ2-2, with TRBD1 as a possible D gene (5 bases). This CDR3 contains 11 residues. Germline V gene data show CDR1 as DFQATT and CDR2 as SNEGSKA (reference sequence). The V gene lost 6 bases and the J gene lost 6 bases, with 8 bases spanning the gap. The CDR3 spells CSAQGAGELFF. The CDR3 DNA is TGCAGTGCCCAAGGGGCCGGGGAGCTGTTTTTT.

This clone was seen a handful of times. The rearrangement uses TRBV7-8 and TRBJ1-2; D is unresolved. Germline V CDR1 and CDR2: SGHVS, FQNEAQ. Deletions cut 5 bases from V and 8 bases from J, with 18 bases between. The CDR3 length is 14 residues. DNA of the CDR3: TGTGCCAGCAGCCCCCCCGACAAAGTGAGCGGCTACACCTTC. Residues: CASSPPDKVSGYTF.

This clone has more than one count but fewer than ten. The V and J genes are TRBV28 and TRBJ2-1, with D possibly being TRBD1 (6 bases). Per the germline V gene, CDR1 is MDHEN and CDR2 is SYDVKM. This CDR3 is 13 amino acids long. The V and J ends lost 5 bases and 2 bases respectively, with 7 bases between them. CDR3 nucleotides: TGTGCCAGCAGTGGGACAACCTACAATGAGCAGTTCTTC. Amino acid sequence: CASSGTTYNEQFF.

The chain links TRBV19 to TRBJ2-7, with TRBD2 matching 7 bases. The V gene's germline CDR1 is LNHDA and CDR2 SQIVND (reference sequence). V lost 3 bases to trimming and J lost 2 bases; unmatched junction nucleotides: 4. The CDR3 is 14 amino acids. CDR3 in amino acids: CASSIMAGAYEQYF. The CDR3 DNA follows: TGTGCCAGTAGTATCATGGCGGGGGCCTACGAGCAGTACTTC.

This chain connects TRBV5-6 to TRBJ1-5; weak D call: TRBD1 (6 bases). Trimming pared 0 bases from V and 0 bases from J, leaving 7 bases between. Germline CDR1 reads SGHDT; CDR2 reads YYEEEE. CDR3 length: 15 amino acids. This CDR3 is CASSLGGHSNQPQHF. For the CDR3, the DNA is TGTGCCAGCAGCTTGGGGGGGCATAGCAATCAGCCCCAGCATTTT.

The chain joins TRBV10-3 to TRBJ2-6, with TRBD1 matching 8 bases. The CDR3 extends over 18 amino acids. With V trimmed by 6 bases and J by 0 bases, 10 bases remained unmatched. Per germline, CDR1 ENHRY and CDR2 SYGVKD. This chain's CDR3 is CAISGPGQVGSGANVLTF. The CDR3 DNA sequence: TGTGCCATCAGCGGTCCGGGACAGGTGGGCTCTGGGGCCAACGTCCTGACTTTC.

The V and J genes are TRBV4-2 and TRBJ2-1, with D perhaps matching TRBD2 (6 bases). The CDR3 loop spans 20 amino acids. Germline loops: CDR1 LGHNA, CDR2 YNFKEQ. The V end lost 3 bases, the J end lost 0 bases, and 24 bases lay between the germline ends. CDR3 sequence: CASSQDAVAGGTSSYNEQFF. CDR3 nucleotide sequence: TGTGCCAGCAGCCAGGATGCGGTGGCCGGAGGGACCAGCTCCTACAATGAGCAGTTCTTC.

V gene TRBV6-6 combines with J gene TRBJ2-7, with D perhaps matching TRBD2 (5 bases). This CDR3 region has 15 residues. Germline V CDR1 and CDR2: MNHNY, SVGAGI (reference sequence). The germline V and J ends were trimmed by 1 base and 7 bases, with 17 bases remaining between them. The DNA for the CDR3 is TGTGCCAGCAGTTACTTCGCTATCCGGGGTGGGGAGCAGTACTTC. This encodes CASSYFAIRGGEQYF.

This clone was recorded only once. This chain uses TRBV14 with TRBJ2-7, with TRBD2 identical over 9 bases. The V and J ends lost 4 bases and 3 bases, in that order; junction bases with no gene match: 13. Per the germline V gene, CDR1 is SGHDN and CDR2 is FVKESK. The CDR3 sequence is 17 residues long. CDR3 region: CASSPAPRLAGLYEQYF. The CDR3, as DNA: TGTGCCAGCAGCCCTGCCCCTAGGCTAGCGGGGCTCTACGAGCAGTACTTC.

V usage is TRBV12-5 and J usage is TRBJ2-5; TRBD2 might be the D (6 bases). This CDR3 contains 15 residues. Looked up from germline, CDR1 is LGHNT and CDR2 is FRNRAP. V lost 0 bases to trimming and J lost 5 bases, with 13 bases between them. CDR3 bases: TGTGCTAGTGGTTTGGTAATCAGCAGCGGGGAGACCCAGTACTTC. Translated, it gives CASGLVISSGETQYF.

This clone was seen only a few times. J is TRBJ1-1 and V is TRBV6-1; 7 nucleotides line up with TRBD1. The V and J ends lost 5 bases and 5 bases, in that order; junction bases with no gene match: 8. The CDR3 length is 14 residues. Looked up from germline, CDR1 is MNHNS and CDR2 is SASEGT. DNA of the CDR3: TGTGCCAGCAGTAACACAGGGGTAGGGACTGAAGCTTTCTTT. Protein sequence: CASSNTGVGTEAFF.

Notes on this clone: At one of its ends the junction is not consistent with the germline gene, which may arise from a read error. The V and J genes are TRBV2 and TRBJ1-5; D perhaps matches TRBD1 (5 bases). CDR1 SNHLY and CDR2 FYNNEI come from the germline V gene. CDR3 length: 13 residues. The CDR3 reads CASMGGGSQPQNF. The CDR3 DNA reads TGTGCCAGCATGGGGGGGGGATCTCAGCCCCAGAATTTT. The full variable domain, in which reference TRBV2 and TRBJ1-5 provide the parts outside the CDR3, is EPEVTQTPSHQVTQMGQEVILRCVPISNHLYFYWYRQILGQKVEFLVSFYNNEISEKSEIFDDQFSVERPDGSNFTLKIRSTKLEDSAMYFCASMGGGSQPQNFGDGTRLSIL.

CDR3 protein: CASSPGGISGNTIYF. In DNA form, the CDR3 reads TGTGCCAGCAGCCCGGGGGGGATTTCTGGAAACACCATATATTTT. V gene TRBV5-4 combines with J gene TRBJ1-3, with D perhaps matching TRBD1 (5 bases). Trimming took 4 bases from V and 1 from J, leaving 12 bases between them. CDR1 is SGHNT and CDR2 is YYREEE in the germline V gene (reference sequence). This CDR3 region has 15 residues.